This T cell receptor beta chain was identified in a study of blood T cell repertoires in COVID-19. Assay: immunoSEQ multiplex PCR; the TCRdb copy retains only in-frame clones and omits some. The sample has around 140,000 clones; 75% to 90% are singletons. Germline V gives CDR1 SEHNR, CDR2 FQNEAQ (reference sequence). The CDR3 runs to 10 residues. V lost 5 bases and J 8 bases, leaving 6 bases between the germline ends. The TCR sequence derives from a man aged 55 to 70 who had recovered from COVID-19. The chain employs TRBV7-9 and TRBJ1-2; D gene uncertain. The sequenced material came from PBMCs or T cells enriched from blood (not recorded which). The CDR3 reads CASSAGGYTF. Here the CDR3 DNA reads TGTGCCAGCAGCGCGGGGGGCTACACCTTC.